The clone carrying this T cell receptor beta chain was seen a few times. This sample was taken from a study of regulatory T cells in long-lasting Graves disease. Time point meaning: newly diagnosed GD, antithyroid drugs for less than 3 months. The TCR library was made from RNA extracted from PBMCs. V gave up 6 bases and J gave up 2 bases; unmatched junction bases: 19. The CDR3 length is 19 residues. The germline CDR1 and CDR2 sequences are LNHDA and SQIVND (reference sequence). Both iRepertoire HTBI primers and Arm-PCR of CDR3 regions were used to build the TCR beta libraries. MiXCR, run by TCRdb on the multiplex PCR reads, gives a single entry per CDR3 protein. The sample has 510,000 or so distinct CDR3 sequences, about 12% seen once. These same data were also listed under a study on T cells in Graves' hyperthyroidism and ophthalmopathy. That paper states: HTBI primers were the set used in a first-round RT-PCR of the TCR CDR3.

The receptor was derived from a woman in her twenties or thirties with Graves disease. This material consisted of peripheral blood mononuclear cells (PBMCs), taken at new diagnosis, from a patient treated with antithyroid drugs. The V and J genes are TRBV19 and TRBJ1-5; 7 bases are shared with TRBD1. The CDR3 nucleotides are TGTGCCAGTAGCCCAATGACAGGGCCTAGGGTAGTGGGCAATCAGCCCCAGCATTTT. Translated: CASSPMTGPRVVGNQPQHF.